The 24 T cell receptor beta chains in this list originate from one sample, sequenced in a study of T cell changes during pregnancy in multiple sclerosis (dated by TCRdb to about 2019). The method behind the library was the immunoSEQ multiplex PCR assay. TCRdb limited this immuneACCESS table to in-frame rearrangements with V and J called. A share of clones is missing; checked studies link under half to unresolved V genes, and the rest is unexplained. The sample table records 40,000 or so clones; roughly 89% of these occur just once. Clones ranked in the top ten supply approximately 1.3% of the sample. Here the sequenced sample was CD4+ T cells from peripheral blood mononuclear cells, taken in the first trimester of pregnancy. These receptor sequences come from a female donor with multiple sclerosis, enrolled in a pregnancy study.

The genes are TRBV6-5 and TRBJ2-1; D possibly corresponds to TRBD2 (6 bases). CDR3 size: 14 residues. V lost 5 bases and J lost 5, with 13 bases in between. Germline CDR1 MNHEY, CDR2 SVGAGI. The DNA for the CDR3 is TGTGCCAGCAGTAATTCGGGACTCAACAATGAGCAGTTCTTC. Translated, it gives CASSNSGLNNEQFF.

The count of this clone is one. This chain links TRBV5-1 with TRBJ2-7; 10 nucleotides align to TRBD1. Germline assignment: CDR1 SGHRS and CDR2 YFSETQ. Trimming removed 4 bases from V and 3 bases from J; junction bases left unmatched: 4. This CDR3 comprises 14 residues. CDR3 DNA: TGCGCCAGCAGCGTAGGACAGGGGGGCTACGAGCAGTACTTC. Its translation is CASSVGQGGYEQYF.

This sequence joins TRBV30 and TRBJ2-1; 14 positions match TRBD2. V lost 3 bases, J lost 2 bases, and 6 bases stayed unmatched. Germline loops: CDR1 GTSNPN, CDR2 SVGIG (reference sequence). This CDR3 has 17 amino acids. The CDR3 DNA reads TGTGCCTGGAGGTCCGGGACTAGCGGGAGCACCTACAATGAGCAGTTCTTC. It codes for CAWRSGTSGSTYNEQFF.

The rearrangement joins TRBV5-6 to TRBJ2-7; 7 nucleotides line up with TRBD1. CDR1 and CDR2 (germline): SGHDT, YYEEEE. V shed 4 bases and J 4 bases; nucleotides not matched to a gene: 11. This CDR3 spans 15 amino acids. CDR3 DNA: TGTGCCAGCAGCCAACCCGGGACAGACAATTACGAGCAGTACTTC. Its translation is CASSQPGTDNYEQYF.

V is TRBV30 and J is TRBJ1-3; D gene uncertain. V lost 6 bases and J lost 4, with 28 bases in between. The CDR3 totals 18 residues. Germline V gene data show CDR1 as GTSNPN and CDR2 as SVGIG (reference sequence). The CDR3: CACPKRQRDYGEGNTIYF. The DNA of the CDR3 is TGTGCCTGTCCCAAACGACAAAGAGATTACGGGGAGGGAAACACCATATATTTT.

This clone was seen a single time. This chain connects TRBV30 to TRBJ1-1; perhaps TRBD1 as D (6 bases). Germline V gene sequence: CDR1 GTSNPN, CDR2 SVGIG (reference sequence). The V and J ends lost 1 base and 4 bases respectively, with 10 bases between them. The length of the CDR3 is 13 residues. CDR3 DNA sequence: TGTGCCTGGAGTGCTCAAGGGGGCACTGAAGCTTTCTTT. Its protein product is CAWSAQGGTEAFF.

V usage is TRBV9 and J usage is TRBJ2-7, with D maybe TRBD1 (6 bases). There are 14 residues in the CDR3. The germline V and J ends were trimmed by 3 bases and 2 bases, with 12 bases remaining between them. CDR1 is SGDLS, CDR2 YYNGEE, per germline. The CDR3 coding sequence is TGTGCCAGCAGCGCACAGGGTTTCACCTACGAGCAGTACTTC. Amino acid sequence: CASSAQGFTYEQYF.

This chain uses TRBV5-4 with TRBJ1-6; a possible D gene is TRBD1 (6 bases). This CDR3 comprises 14 residues. V lost 0 bases and J lost 8, with 9 bases in between. CDR1 and CDR2 from the germline V gene are SGHNT and YYREEE (reference sequence). The DNA of the CDR3 is TGTGCCAGCAGCTTGGGGCAGGGGCATTCACCCCTCCACTTT. Protein: CASSLGQGHSPLHF.

V usage is TRBV5-1 and J usage is TRBJ2-5; no clear D. Germline CDR1 SGHRS, CDR2 YFSETQ. The CDR3 is 15 amino acids. With 0 bases removed from V and 5 bases from J, the gap between germline ends came to 14 bases. The CDR3 DNA reads TGCGCCAGCAGCTTGGGAGTAGCTTCTCGGGAGACCCAGTACTTC. Its protein is CASSLGVASRETQYF.

This chain links TRBV6-5 with TRBJ1-1, with TRBD1 as a possible D gene (6 bases). Germline V gene lookup returns CDR1 MNHEY and CDR2 SVGAGI. Trimming removed 6 bases from V and 1 base from J, with 12 bases in between. The CDR3 loop spans 14 amino acids. The CDR3 nucleotides are TGTGCCAGCAGGGTACCGGGACAGAACACTGAAGCTTTCTTT. Translating it yields CASRVPGQNTEAFF.

The rearrangement links TRBV5-6 to TRBJ2-5; a weak D match, TRBD1 (6 bases). The V gene's germline CDR1 is SGHDT and CDR2 YYEEEE. The V end was cut by 4 bases, the J end by 5 bases, with 18 bases between. This CDR3 is built from 15 residues. The CDR3, as DNA: TGTGCCAGCAGCACACCAGGGGCAGGTCCGGAGACCCAGTACTTC. It codes for CASSTPGAGPETQYF.

V and J are TRBV2 and TRBJ2-5; tentative D call: TRBD1 (6 bases). V dropped 4 bases and J dropped 7 bases, with 13 bases sitting between them. The germline CDR1 and CDR2 sequences are SNHLY and FYNNEI. The CDR3 extends over 13 amino acids. This CDR3 is CASSGTERGTQYF. CDR3 DNA sequence: TGTGCCAGCAGTGGGACAGAGCGAGGGACCCAGTACTTC.

The chain combines TRBV7-8 with TRBJ2-5; TRBD2 aligns across 8 bases. V lost 5 bases and J lost 0; bases outside the gene matches: 11. Germline V gene data show CDR1 as SGHVS and CDR2 as FQNEAQ. The CDR3 contains 17 residues. The CDR3 DNA reads as TGTGCCAGCAGCCACCAACTCCGGACTAGCCACCAAGAGACCCAGTACTTC. Translating gives CASSHQLRTSHQETQYF.

The CDR3: CASRGGSRGQGYNEQFF. The CDR3 DNA reads as TGTGCCAGCAGGGGGGGTAGTAGGGGACAGGGTTACAATGAGCAGTTCTTC. This sequence joins TRBV5-8 and TRBJ2-1, with TRBD1 matching over 9 bases. J was trimmed by 4 bases and V by 5 bases; bases with no gene match: 13. The length of the CDR3 is 17 residues. Germline V gene sequence: CDR1 SGHTS, CDR2 YDEGEE.

J is TRBJ2-5 and V is TRBV4-1; D is ambiguous. V was shortened by 3 bases and J by 5 bases, with 10 bases between the two germline ends. The CDR3 contains 13 residues. CDR1 is MGHRA and CDR2 is YSYEKL in the germline V gene. The CDR3 DNA reads TGCGCCAGCAGCCATGCTATTCCGGAGACCCAGTACTTC. Residues: CASSHAIPETQYF.

This clone showed up just once. The chain is built from TRBV5-4 and TRBJ2-1, with D hard to call. V lost 4 bases, J lost 0 bases, and 8 bases lay in between. Germline assignment: CDR1 SGHNT and CDR2 YYREEE (reference sequence). This CDR3 has 14 residues. CDR3 in DNA: TGTGCCAGCAGCGACTCGTCCTCCTACAATGAGCAGTTCTTC. It specifies CASSDSSSYNEQFF.

This clone was counted once. The J gene is TRBJ1-1, the V gene TRBV19, with TRBD1 identical over 9 bases. Germline-derived CDR1 and CDR2 are LNHDA and SQIVND (reference sequence). The CDR3 spans 15 residues. Trimming at V came to 6 bases and at J to 3 bases, leaving 8 bases not matched to a gene. The CDR3 is CASSKTGGWDTEAFF. The CDR3 nucleotides are TGTGCCAGTAGCAAAACAGGGGGCTGGGACACTGAAGCTTTCTTT.

V usage is TRBV28 and J usage is TRBJ1-5, with TRBD1 matching over 9 bases. CDR3 length equals 16 residues. Germline assignment: CDR1 MDHEN and CDR2 SYDVKM. V gave up 6 bases and J gave up 2 bases; unmatched junction bases: 8. CDR3 protein: CASSPTGGRGNQPQHF. CDR3 DNA sequence: TGTGCCAGCAGCCCCACAGGGGGCAGGGGCAATCAGCCCCAGCATTTT.

The chain couples TRBV7-8 to TRBJ2-5, with 10 nucleotides matching TRBD2. CDR3 size: 16 residues. V gave up 1 base and J gave up 5 bases; unmatched junction bases: 7. Germline loops: CDR1 SGHVS, CDR2 FQNEAQ. The CDR3 nucleotides are TGTGCCAGCAGCTTAGGGACTAGCGGAGCCGGGGAGACCCAGTACTTC. Its protein is CASSLGTSGAGETQYF. Full variable domain (remainder filled in from reference TRBV7-8 and TRBJ2-5): GAGVSQSPRYKVAKRGQDVALRCDPISGHVSLFWYQQALGQGPEFLTYFQNEAQLDKSGLPSDRFFAERPEGSVSTLKIQRTQQEDSAVYLCASSLGTSGAGETQYFGPGTRLLVL.

This chain links TRBV29-1 with TRBJ2-1; possibly TRBD2 for D (6 bases). The germline gives CDR1 SQVTM, CDR2 ANQGSEA. CDR3 length equals 13 residues. V was pared by 5 bases and J by 2 bases, with 10 bases between. CDR3 amino acids: CSVQERAYNEQFF. The CDR3 DNA is TGCAGCGTTCAGGAGCGGGCCTACAATGAGCAGTTCTTC.

V and J are TRBV29-1 and TRBJ1-1; 12 bases are shared with TRBD1. This CDR3 region has 15 residues. The V segment lost 4 bases and the J segment 5 bases; nucleotides outside the gene matches: 8. Germline-derived CDR1 and CDR2 are SQVTM and ANQGSEA. As DNA, the CDR3 is TGCAGCGTTGCCGGGACAGGGGGCTTTGAAACTGAAGCTTTCTTT. Encoded protein: CSVAGTGGFETEAFF.

The chain is built from TRBV28 and TRBJ1-4, with TRBD1 as a possible D gene (5 bases). Trimming pared 6 bases from V and 7 bases from J, leaving 9 bases between. Germline CDR1 is MDHEN and CDR2 is SYDVKM. The CDR3 loop spans 12 amino acids. The DNA of the CDR3 is TGTGCCAGCAGGGGGGGAGTTGAAAAACTGTTTTTT. The encoded protein is CASRGGVEKLFF.

The chain carries TRBV5-1 and TRBJ2-7; 7 positions match TRBD1. The CDR3 is 15 residues long. Looked up from germline, CDR1 is SGHRS and CDR2 is YFSETQ. The V and J ends lost 4 bases and 5 bases, in that order; junction bases with no gene match: 12. The CDR3 DNA follows: TGCGCCAGCAGCCCGGGACAGACCTTCCTCGACGAGCAGTACTTC. Amino acids: CASSPGQTFLDEQYF. The complete variable domain, with remaining parts taken from reference TRBV5-1 and TRBJ2-7, reads KAGVTQTPRYLIKTRGQQVTLSCSPISGHRSVSWYQQTPGQGLQFLFEYFSETQRNKGNFPGRFSGRQFSNSRSEMNVSTLELGDSALYLCASSPGQTFLDEQYFGPGTRLTVT.

The chain has TRBV14 and TRBJ2-3; maybe TRBD2 (6 bases). The CDR3 is made up of 17 amino acids. Trimming pared 4 bases from V and 2 bases from J, leaving 19 bases between. CDR1 and CDR2 from the germline V gene are SGHDN and FVKESK. DNA of the CDR3: TGTGCCAGCAGCCCCTATAGTGTGGCGGGGTCCACAGATACGCAGTATTTT. This gives the protein CASSPYSVAGSTDTQYF.